Listed below are T cell receptor beta chains from one sample, sequenced in a study of blood T cell repertoires in COVID-19. The assay was immunoSEQ multiplex PCR, and TCRdb's table has in-frame clones only and misses some. Altogether more than 400,000 clones are present, 90% being singletons, with the ten largest covering roughly 0.66%. Sequenced input: PBMCs or T cells enriched from blood (not recorded which). The receptors here all came from a young man who had recovered from COVID-19. CDR3s include the opening cysteine and the closing phenylalanine or tryptophan. A clone size is listed for some rows: how often the clone was seen (once, few, many), or a class if it is expanded.

TRBV5-1,17,TRBJ2-1,-,CASSLDSVVGGGNEQFF
TRBV7-8,19,TRBJ2-6,many,CASSWAGLALAPGANVLTF
TRBV14,15,TRBJ1-1,-,CASSQGITGAPEAFF
TRBV18,15,TRBJ1-1,-,CASSPIQGLDTEAFF
TRBV5-1,15,TRBJ2-2,-,CASSLGRYLTGELFF
TRBV14,15,TRBJ1-1,-,CASSQEGRPEAEAFF
TRBV29-1,12,TRBJ2-5,-,CVGAPGVETQYF
TRBV11-3,12,TRBJ1-1,-,CASSSQGTEAFF
TRBV27,15,TRBJ2-7,-,CASSPDRDRANEQYF
TRBV13,15,TRBJ1-6,-,CASSPGTGPNSPLHF
TRBV11-3,15,TRBJ2-7,-,CASSLRTGVSYEQYF
TRBV13,14,TRBJ2-7,-,CASSPRQGVHEQYF
TRBV27,14,TRBJ1-5,-,CASSRTGTPQPQHF
TRBV2,14,TRBJ1-1,-,CASSESEMNTEAFF
TRBV15,13,TRBJ1-1,-,CATSWDRNTEAFF
TRBV5-1,15,TRBJ2-1,-,CASSPRLAGGVEQFF
TRBV29-1,13,TRBJ2-2,few,CSAGGETTGELFF
TRBV5-1,16,TRBJ1-4,-,CASSPGGAGTNEKLFF
TRBV7-9,16,TRBJ1-3,-,CASSRTAGAAGNTIYF
TRBV13,13,TRBJ2-7,-,CASSSTSGYEQYF
TRBV7-9,15,TRBJ1-3,-,CASSSGASSGNTIYF
TRBV30,16,TRBJ1-5,-,CAWSVRGGQAGQPQHF
TRBV14,13,TRBJ2-7,-,CASRQAGSYEQYF
TRBV29-1,13,TRBJ1-1,-,CSAVQGVNTEAFF
TRBV7-2,14,TRBJ2-3,-,CASSWLGSTDTQYF
TRBV27,20,TRBJ2-7,-,CASSPQSPGLAPRLSYEQYF
TRBV27,16,TRBJ2-1,-,CASSPQAGQGRDEQFF
TRBV9,14,TRBJ1-1,-,CASSVNSQNTEAFF
TRBV27,13,TRBJ1-2,-,CASSLDRKYGYTF
TRBV18,13,TRBJ1-4,-,CASSPGVNEKLFF
TRBV24-1,16,TRBJ2-6,-,CATSEPPGSGANVLTF
TRBV6-5,15,TRBJ1-3,-,CASSYSQGSGNTIYF